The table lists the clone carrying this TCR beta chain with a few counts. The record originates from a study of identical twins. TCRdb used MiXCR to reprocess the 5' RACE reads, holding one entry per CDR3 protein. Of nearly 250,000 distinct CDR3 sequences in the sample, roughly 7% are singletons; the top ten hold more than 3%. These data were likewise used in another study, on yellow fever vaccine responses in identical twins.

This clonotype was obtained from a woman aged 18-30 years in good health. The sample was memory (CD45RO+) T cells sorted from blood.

The CDR3 sequence: CASSSTGLLNQETQYF. The CDR3 region has the DNA TGTGCCAGCAGCTCAACAGGGCTCTTAAATCAAGAGACCCAGTACTTC. The V and J genes are TRBV7-7 and TRBJ2-5; the D gene is possibly TRBD1 (6 bases). The germline V gene has CDR1 SSHAT and CDR2 FNYEAQ (reference sequence). The V and J ends lost 4 bases and 2 bases respectively, with 17 bases between them. CDR3 length: 16 residues.